The 11 T cell receptor beta chains presented below share a single source sample, sequenced in a study of blood T cells in healthy people across ages. PCR was performed a second time for 7 to 11 cycles using a sample-barcoded 5' primer and a J-beta primer mix. Each CDR3 protein gets one entry after TCRdb re-called the 5' RACE reads with MiXCR. The sample contains over 600,000 distinct CDR3 sequences, 20% to 25% of which appear only once. Sequences were obtained from blood. The receptors come from a man between 70 and 80 years old in good health.

This clonotype was seen a few times. This chain uses TRBV6-7 with TRBJ1-2; D gene ambiguous. TRBV6-7 is an ORF for which the function is uncertain. The CDR3 has 12 residues. V lost 5 bases and J 3 bases, leaving 7 bases between the germline ends. The CDR3 sequence is CASSTGDYGYTF. CDR3 DNA sequence: TGTGCCAGCAGTACCGGTGACTATGGCTACACCTTC.

This clonotype turned up a few times. This chain joins TRBV9 and TRBJ2-1, with D perhaps TRBD1 or TRBD2 (5 bases each). This CDR3 contains 15 residues. Germline V lookup: CDR1 SGDLS, CDR2 YYNGEE. With 0 bases removed from V and 5 bases from J, the gap between germline ends came to 12 bases. CDR3 amino acids: CASSVDGTTNNEQFF. In DNA form, the CDR3 reads TGTGCCAGCAGCGTAGACGGGACCACGAACAATGAGCAGTTCTTC.

V usage is TRBV24-1 and J usage is TRBJ2-5; 12 bases match TRBD2. The DNA end favors TRBJ2-1, so the J call may be wrong. There are 16 residues in the CDR3. Germline V gene lookup returns CDR1 KGHDR and CDR2 SFDVKD. CDR3 DNA sequence: TGTGCCACCAGTGACTCGGGACTAGCGGGTAACAATGAGCAGTTCTTC. The encoded protein is CATSDSGLAGNNEQFF.

In its sample, this clonotype was seen many times. The chain uses TRBV28 and TRBJ2-1, with TRBD2 matching over 15 bases. The ends lost 5 bases at V and 4 bases at J; junction bases unmatched: 0. The germline V gene encodes CDR1 MDHEN and CDR2 SYDVKM. This CDR3 comprises 15 residues. The DNA for the CDR3 is TGTGCCAGCAGTGGGACTAGCGGGGGGTACAATGAGCAGTTCTTC. Translated: CASSGTSGGYNEQFF.

This clonotype was seen at least ten times. The V and J genes are TRBV12-3 or TRBV12-4 and TRBJ2-1, with TRBD2 matching over 7 bases. V was clipped by 2 bases and J by 9 bases; unmatched bases: 7. The CDR3 has 14 amino acids. The CDR3 DNA reads as TGTGCCAGCAGTTTACGCGGGAGTCACGGTGAGCAGTTCTTC. Translating gives CASSLRGSHGEQFF.

The chain couples TRBV12-3 or TRBV12-4 to TRBJ2-5; D is undetermined. The end of the DNA fits TRBJ2-1 better, so the J call may be wrong. The CDR3 contains 16 residues. This CDR3 reads CASTRAPASPNNEQFF. CDR3 coding DNA: TGTGCCAGCACGCGAGCCCCCGCGTCTCCCAACAATGAGCAGTTCTTC.

This clonotype appeared a few times. The gene calls are TRBV12-5 and TRBJ2-1; 8 nucleotides line up with TRBD2. With V trimmed by 6 bases and J by 6 bases, 13 bases remained unmatched. Germline V CDR1 and CDR2: LGHNT, FRNRAP. The CDR3 runs to 16 residues. This chain's CDR3 is CASGSSQAGVGNEQFF. CDR3 nucleotide sequence: TGTGCTAGTGGCTCGTCCCAAGCGGGAGTTGGCAATGAGCAGTTCTTC. Together with reference TRBV12-5 and TRBJ2-1, the CDR3 gives the full variable domain: DARVTQTPRHKVTEMGQEVTMRCQPILGHNTVFWYRQTMMQGLELLAYFRNRAPLDDSGMPKDRFSAEMPDATLATLKIQPSEPRDSAVYFCASGSSQAGVGNEQFFGPGTRLTVL.

This clonotype was counted at least ten times. At one end, the junction sequence differs from germline, possibly due to a read error. This chain connects TRBV5-1 to TRBJ2-5, with a weak D call TRBD1 (6 bases). Germline assignment: CDR1 SGHRS and CDR2 YFSETQ. This CDR3 is built from 14 residues. This chain's CDR3 is CASSLGQGLETQYF. The DNA for the CDR3 is TGTGCCAGCAGCTTAGGTCAGGGGTTAGAGACCCAGTACTTC.

This clonotype was seen more than once but under ten times. CDR3 sequence: CASTRVGAPTNEKLFF. The CDR3 nucleotides read TGTGCCAGCACCCGGGTGGGGGCGCCGACTAATGAAAAACTGTTTTTT. V and J are TRBV7-6 and TRBJ1-4, with a possible D match to TRBD1 (6 bases). This CDR3 is 16 amino acids long. V was cut by 7 bases and J by 2 bases, with 17 bases left in between. Germline values: CDR1 SGHVS, CDR2 FNYEAQ.

The chain recombines TRBV2 with TRBJ2-7; 10 bases line up with TRBD2. Looked up from germline, CDR1 is SNHLY and CDR2 is FYNNEI. The CDR3 has 15 residues. V shed 6 bases, J shed 1 base, and the junction held 6 bases outside the gene matches. Here the CDR3 reads CASRETSGQSYEQYF. The CDR3 nucleotides are TGTGCCAGCAGAGAGACTAGCGGGCAATCCTACGAGCAGTACTTC.

J is TRBJ2-1 and V is TRBV5-5; 8 positions agree with TRBD2. The CDR3 covers 14 residues. The germline V gene encodes CDR1 SGHKS and CDR2 YYEKEE (reference sequence). J gave up 5 bases and V 1 base, and 2 bases lay outside the gene matches. The CDR3 coding sequence is TGTGCCAGCAGCTTGTACGGGAGGGACAATGAGCAGTTCTTC. Its translation: CASSLYGRDNEQFF. Combining the CDR3 with reference TRBV5-5 and TRBJ2-1 gives the whole variable domain DAGVTQSPTHLIKTRGQQVTLRCSPISGHKSVSWYQQVLGQGPQFIFQYYEKEERGRGNFPDRFSARQFPNYSSELNVNALLLGDSALYLCASSLYGRDNEQFFGPGTRLTVL.